The 19 T cell receptor beta chains reported below all come from one sample, sequenced in a study of T cell changes during pregnancy in multiple sclerosis. The data were produced by immunoSEQ multiplex PCR, yet TCRdb's version contains in-frame clones alone and is incomplete. This table holds nearly 40,000 clones, 92% found once. The sequencing here drew on CD4+ T cells from peripheral blood mononuclear cells, taken in the third trimester of pregnancy. These receptors all come from a female donor with multiple sclerosis, enrolled in a pregnancy study.

The rearrangement links TRBV28 to TRBJ2-2; D perhaps matches TRBD1 (6 bases). Germline V gene lookup returns CDR1 MDHEN and CDR2 SYDVKM. V dropped 6 bases and J dropped 5 bases, with 19 bases sitting between them. The CDR3 loop spans 16 amino acids. The CDR3 DNA sequence: TGTGCCAGCAGGCGCACAGGGATATGGGGAACCGGGGAGCTGTTTTTT. This gives the protein CASRRTGIWGTGELFF.

This clone was counted a few times. V usage is TRBV2 and J usage is TRBJ1-1; D may be TRBD1 (5 bases). Looked up from germline, CDR1 is SNHLY and CDR2 is FYNNEI. Trimming removed 2 bases from V and 2 bases from J, with 9 bases in between. The CDR3 consists of 14 residues. The CDR3 region is CASSESGANTEAFF. For the CDR3, the DNA is TGTGCCAGCAGTGAAAGTGGGGCAAACACTGAAGCTTTCTTT.

The genes are TRBV10-3 and TRBJ2-7; TRBD2 matches at 8 bases. Germline CDR1 and CDR2: ENHRY and SYGVKD. V lost 0 bases and J lost 6; bases outside the gene matches: 7. The CDR3 length is 15 residues. CDR3 region: CAISESGLAGLEQYF. The CDR3, as DNA: TGTGCCATCAGTGAGTCGGGGTTAGCGGGACTCGAGCAGTACTTC.

This clone was observed a handful of times. V and J are TRBV30 and TRBJ1-1; tentative D call: TRBD1 (5 bases). The V gene's germline CDR1 is GTSNPN and CDR2 SVGIG (reference sequence). V shed 4 bases and J shed 1 base, with 13 bases lying between them. The CDR3 runs 14 residues. The CDR3 region has the DNA TGTGCCTGGAAGGGGTGGGCACCGAACACTGAAGCTTTCTTT. Translated, it gives CAWKGWAPNTEAFF.

The chain carries TRBV9 and TRBJ1-2; D is uncertain. Germline V gene sequence: CDR1 SGDLS, CDR2 YYNGEE. V lost 1 base, J lost 2 bases, and 6 bases lay in between. This CDR3 spans 13 amino acids. CDR3 in amino acids: CASSVQNNYGYTF. CDR3 coding DNA: TGTGCCAGCAGCGTACAGAACAACTATGGCTACACCTTC. Full variable domain (missing parts from reference TRBV9 and TRBJ1-2): DSGVTQTPKHLITATGQRVTLRCSPRSGDLSVYWYQQSLDQGLQFLIQYYNGEERAKGNILERFSAQQFPDLHSELNLSSLELGDSALYFCASSVQNNYGYTFGSGTRLTVV.

The chain combines TRBV2 with TRBJ2-7, with TRBD1 matching over 8 bases. Germline V gives CDR1 SNHLY, CDR2 FYNNEI. The ends lost 7 bases at V and 3 bases at J; junction bases unmatched: 11. The CDR3 extends over 15 amino acids. The CDR3 loop reads CASKYGQGPVYEQYF. In DNA form, the CDR3 reads TGTGCCAGCAAATACGGACAGGGCCCGGTCTACGAGCAGTACTTC.

CDR3 loop: CASSLSYSTNEKLFF. In DNA form, the CDR3 reads TGCGCCAGCAGCTTGTCGTATTCAACTAATGAAAAACTGTTTTTT. The chain combines TRBV5-1 with TRBJ1-4; D remains unclear. This CDR3 contains 15 residues. Trimming left V 1 base short and J 0 bases short, with 7 bases between. Germline V CDR1 and CDR2: SGHRS, YFSETQ.

V usage is TRBV6-1 and J usage is TRBJ1-1; D is ambiguous. The V end was cut by 4 bases, the J end by 1 base, with 7 bases between. The CDR3 loop spans 13 amino acids. Germline V gene sequence: CDR1 MNHNS, CDR2 SASEGT. The CDR3 DNA reads TGTGCCAGCAGTGGAGGATGGAACACTGAAGCTTTCTTT. It translates to CASSGGWNTEAFF.

The chain carries TRBV12-5 and TRBJ2-1; 7 positions match TRBD1. CDR1 and CDR2 from the germline V gene are LGHNT and FRNRAP. The trim removed 6 bases at V and 3 bases at J, leaving 5 bases unmatched. This CDR3 comprises 14 residues. The CDR3 loop is CASGSGTDYNEQFF. The CDR3 nucleotides are TGTGCTAGTGGGTCCGGGACAGACTACAATGAGCAGTTCTTC.

This chain links TRBV5-1 with TRBJ2-7; 14 bases are shared with TRBD2. CDR1 and CDR2 from the germline V gene are SGHRS and YFSETQ. The CDR3 loop spans 16 amino acids. Trimming took 0 bases from V and 4 from J; bases not matched to a gene: 3. This CDR3 reads CASSLAGLAGGYEQYF. DNA of the CDR3: TGCGCCAGCAGCTTGGCCGGACTAGCGGGAGGTTACGAGCAGTACTTC.

This clone was found once. The rearrangement joins TRBV7-2 to TRBJ2-7, with D perhaps TRBD2 (6 bases). The CDR3 covers 14 residues. Trimming left V 2 bases short and J 6 bases short, with 14 bases between. Germline V gene sequence: CDR1 SGHTA, CDR2 FQGNSA. As DNA, the CDR3 is TGTGCCAGCAGCTTAACCGGGCCCGGGGGCGAGCAGTACTTC. It encodes CASSLTGPGGEQYF.

The chain couples TRBV5-1 to TRBJ1-5, with 10 bases that match TRBD1. The trim removed 4 bases at V and 2 bases at J, leaving 3 bases unmatched. CDR3 length: 15 residues. Germline-derived CDR1 and CDR2 are SGHRS and YFSETQ. The CDR3 region has the DNA TGCGCCAGCAGCCCCGGGACAGGGGGCAATCAGCCCCAGCATTTT. Translating it yields CASSPGTGGNQPQHF.

V and J are TRBV30 and TRBJ1-3; D ambiguous. V gave up 7 bases and J gave up 2 bases, with 15 bases separating them. Looked up from germline, CDR1 is GTSNPN and CDR2 is SVGIG (reference sequence). This CDR3 comprises 14 residues. CDR3 sequence: CASEAGKAGNTIYF. In DNA, the CDR3 is TGTGCCTCCGAGGCGGGGAAGGCTGGAAACACCATATATTTT.

This clone was counted a single time. The chain joins TRBV6-5 to TRBJ1-1, with D perhaps matching TRBD1 (5 bases). The CDR3 contains 14 residues. V was trimmed by 6 bases and J by 3 bases, leaving 14 bases between them. CDR1 and CDR2 (germline): MNHEY, SVGAGI. CDR3 coding DNA: TGTGCCAGCAGCCTCGGGGGGACTCACACTGAAGCTTTCTTT. Protein sequence: CASSLGGTHTEAFF.

The chain uses TRBV30 and TRBJ1-4; the D gene is possibly TRBD1 (6 bases). Germline-derived CDR1 and CDR2 are GTSNPN and SVGIG (reference sequence). Trimming took 3 bases from V and 8 from J, leaving 19 bases between them. The CDR3 consists of 15 residues. CDR3 protein: CAWSLKGVGKEKLFF. The CDR3, as DNA: TGTGCCTGGAGCCTTAAGGGGGTTGGGAAAGAAAAACTGTTTTTT.

This sequence joins TRBV9 and TRBJ2-7; 8 nucleotides align to TRBD2. The V gene end was trimmed by 3 bases and the J gene end by 6 bases; junction bases not matched to a gene: 17. The CDR3 is 17 amino acids. The V gene's germline CDR1 is SGDLS and CDR2 YYNGEE. CDR3 coding DNA: TGTGCCAGCAGCGGCGGACCAGGAAGCGGGAGTCTAAGCGAGCAGTACTTC. The encoded protein is CASSGGPGSGSLSEQYF.

The rearrangement links TRBV30 to TRBJ1-5; no definite D call. Germline loops: CDR1 GTSNPN, CDR2 SVGIG (reference sequence). The V gene lost 3 bases and the J gene lost 0 bases, with 6 bases spanning the gap. This CDR3 spans 13 amino acids. This CDR3 reads CAWSLVSNQPQHF. The CDR3 DNA sequence: TGTGCCTGGAGCCTCGTTAGCAATCAGCCCCAGCATTTT.

This chain joins TRBV6-6 and TRBJ2-5, with TRBD2 matching 8 bases. The CDR3 totals 14 residues. Germline V lookup: CDR1 MNHNY, CDR2 SVGAGI (reference sequence). V lost 5 bases, J lost 5 bases, and 7 bases stayed unmatched. CDR3 DNA sequence: TGTGCCAGCAGTGGCGGGGGGCAGTGGGAGACCCAGTACTTC. This sequence encodes CASSGGGQWETQYF.

CDR3 sequence reads: CASSVRLAENNEQFF. CDR3 sequence (DNA): TGTGCCAGCAGTGTGAGACTAGCGGAGAACAATGAGCAGTTCTTC. The rearrangement joins TRBV2 to TRBJ2-1; TRBD2 agrees at 9 bases. The germline V gene encodes CDR1 SNHLY and CDR2 FYNNEI. After removal of 4 bases from V and 5 bases from J, the junction contained 6 bases not matched to a gene. The CDR3 contains 15 residues.